Listed below are T cell receptor beta chains from one sample, sequenced in a study of shared clonotypes between healthy human individuals. Some clones are missing from TCRdb's copy, which holds only in-frame ones; the method was immunoSEQ multiplex PCR. Of fewer than 2.5 million clones listed, over 85% were seen once; the top ten hold about 0.38%. What was sequenced was naive CD4+ T cells from PBMCs. Source of these receptors: a man between 18 and 35 years old in good health. Some clones in this sample may be carry-over from other donors' samples. CDR3s include the opening cysteine and the closing phenylalanine or tryptophan. Fields, in order: V gene, clone size, D gene, J gene, CDR3 protein, CDR3 DNA. D genes are given only for firm matches. Rows may omit the clone size; those that give it use once, few, many or a size class.

v_call: TRBV27
clone_size: once
d_call: NA
j_call: TRBJ1-3
cdr3_aa: CASSLGGAGNTIYF
cdr3_nt: TGTGCCAGCAGTTTGGGCGGTGCCGGAAACACCATATATTTT

v_call: TRBV19
clone_size: NA
d_call: NA
j_call: TRBJ1-5
cdr3_aa: CASTDQRQPQHF
cdr3_nt: TGTGCCAGTACCGACCAAAGACAGCCCCAGCATTTT

v_call: TRBV6-5
clone_size: NA
d_call: NA
j_call: TRBJ2-7
cdr3_aa: CASSYLRGIEQYF
cdr3_nt: TGTGCCAGCAGTTACCTTAGGGGAATCGAGCAGTACTTC

v_call: TRBV11-3
clone_size: NA
d_call: TRBD2
j_call: TRBJ2-5
cdr3_aa: CASSSAGDATQYF
cdr3_nt: TGTGCCAGCAGCTCTGCGGGAGATGCTACCCAGTACTTC

v_call: TRBV28
clone_size: NA
d_call: TRBD2
j_call: TRBJ2-3
cdr3_aa: CASSLDGPGRAADTQYF
cdr3_nt: TGTGCCAGCAGTTTGGATGGTCCCGGGAGGGCCGCAGATACGCAGTATTTT

v_call: TRBV5-1
clone_size: NA
d_call: NA
j_call: TRBJ1-4
cdr3_aa: CASSLAPGQQNGGLFF
cdr3_nt: TGCGCCAGCAGCCTGGCTCCGGGACAACAAAACGGCGGACTGTTTTTT

v_call: TRBV7-2
clone_size: few
d_call: NA
j_call: TRBJ2-5
cdr3_aa: CASSFAGETQYF
cdr3_nt: TGTGCCAGCAGCTTTGCCGGGGAGACCCAGTACTTC

v_call: TRBV5-1
clone_size: NA
d_call: NA
j_call: TRBJ1-2
cdr3_aa: CASSLDPLANYGYTF
cdr3_nt: TGCGCCAGCAGCTTGGACCCTTTGGCCAACTATGGCTACACCTTC

v_call: TRBV7-2
clone_size: NA
d_call: TRBD1
j_call: TRBJ2-7
cdr3_aa: CASSSDRGQIYEQYF
cdr3_nt: TGTGCCAGCAGCTCAGACAGGGGGCAGATCTACGAGCAGTACTTC

v_call: TRBV28
clone_size: NA
d_call: NA
j_call: TRBJ2-6
cdr3_aa: CASSPVDGDSGANVLTF
cdr3_nt: TGTGCCAGCAGTCCTGTGGACGGAGACTCTGGGGCCAACGTCCTGACTTTC